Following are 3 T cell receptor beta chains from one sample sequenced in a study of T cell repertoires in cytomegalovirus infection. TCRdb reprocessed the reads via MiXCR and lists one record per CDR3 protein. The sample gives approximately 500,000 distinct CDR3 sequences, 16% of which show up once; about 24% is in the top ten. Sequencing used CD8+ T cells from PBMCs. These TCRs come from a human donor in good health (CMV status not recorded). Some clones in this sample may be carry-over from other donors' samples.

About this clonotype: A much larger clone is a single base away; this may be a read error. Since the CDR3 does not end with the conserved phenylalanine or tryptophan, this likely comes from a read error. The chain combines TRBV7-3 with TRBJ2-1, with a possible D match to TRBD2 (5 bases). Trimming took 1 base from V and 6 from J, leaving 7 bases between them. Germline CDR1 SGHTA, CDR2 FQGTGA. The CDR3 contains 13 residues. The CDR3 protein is CASSLIAGNEQFL. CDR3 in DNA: TGTGCCAGCAGCTTAATCGCGGGCAATGAGCAGTTCTTA.

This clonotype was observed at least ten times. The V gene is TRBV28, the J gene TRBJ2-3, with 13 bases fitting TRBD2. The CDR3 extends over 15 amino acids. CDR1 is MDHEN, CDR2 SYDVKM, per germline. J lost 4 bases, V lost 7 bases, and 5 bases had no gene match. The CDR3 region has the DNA TGTGCCAGCATCGTTGGACTAGCGGGGGCAGATACGCAGTATTTT. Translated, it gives CASIVGLAGADTQYF.

DNA of the CDR3: TGTGCCAGCAGTTTAAAAGTGGGAGGAGGCGATGAGCAGTTCTTC. Its protein is CASSLKVGGGDEQFF. The chain uses TRBV27 and TRBJ2-1, with a weak D call TRBD2 (6 bases). The CDR3 length is 15 residues. Germline V CDR1 and CDR2: MNHEY, SMNVEV (reference sequence). V lost 2 bases to trimming and J lost 8 bases, with 16 bases between them.